This T cell receptor (beta chain) comes out of a study of vaccination effects on CD4 cells after COVID-19 (dated by TCRdb to between 2020 and 2023). Concerning the study at large: Each participant got two doses of an mRNA SARS-CoV-2 vaccine, either BNT162b2 or mRNA-1273. In the study, cultures from other donors were sequenced using the Oncomine TCR Beta short-read assay on an Illumina iSeq 100. In both COVID-19 convalescent patients and infection-naive vaccine recipients, the study compared SARS-CoV-2 spike-specific CD4+ TCR repertoires from before mRNA vaccination with those from after it. Altogether, over 9 COVID-19 convalescent patients and several SARS-CoV-2-naive healthy vaccine recipients made up the full study.

Deletion took 0 bases off V and 1 base off J, with a span of 8 bases between the germline ends. Taken from the germline V gene, the CDR1 and CDR2 loops are LGHNA and YNFKEQ. The cysteine opens and the phenylalanine closes a CDR3 of 15 amino acids. The sequence is cut down to CDR3 DNA, 45 bases in frame from base 1. About this clone: This receptor's antigen is unknown. Per-nucleotide qualities are absent, and no much larger clonotype sits a single base away.

General study outcomes and caveats: In healthy vaccine recipients, vaccine-induced clones were almost all SARS-CoV-2 mono-reactive, with only 1 of 255 being cross-reactive with common cold coronaviruses. The study was limited by a small number of convalescent patients and lacked early post-infection timepoints. Marked clonal contraction was observed in both infection-induced and vaccine-induced clones at late post-vaccination timepoints, consistent with waning T cell responses.

Receptors were amplified or captured by the immunoSEQ multiplex PCR assay. DNA from the cultured and isolated CD4+ T cells underwent TCR beta CDR3 sequencing. The authors' analysis ran thus. Non-productive TCR sequences were discarded, and reads were trimmed to the CDR3 region, with only CDR3s of 7 or more amino acids retained. The MANAFEST web app was used to identify antigen-specific clonotypes by comparing expansion in peptide wells with expansion in reference cultures. For clones to be considered positive, expansion at FDR<0.05 versus reference and all other wells, an odds ratio above 5, and a frequency above 0.1% in two replicate wells were required. Clonotypes significantly expanded in SARS-CoV-2 spike wells and in at least one common cold coronavirus spike condition were defined as cross-reactive. Using the stringdist R package, CDR3 similarity was measured by Levenshtein distance, and unrooted trees were constructed with ape in R 3.6.1. What TCRdb holds here is the immuneACCESS table cut down to in-frame rearrangements. Part of the clones is not present; checked against another copy, under half of the missing clones reflect an unresolved V gene, and the others are unexplained. V, J and clone size derive from that table, while D and trimming were established from the DNA sequence. The sample table holds 74,000 or so clones, of which about 80% were seen once. The top ten clones comprise less than 15% of the sample.

In the ViraFEST assay, PBMC were stimulated with viral peptide pools, and antigen-specific CD4+ T cell clonotypes were then identified by expansion using TCR sequencing. After approximately eleven days of culture, CD4+ T cells were isolated with the EasySep CD4+ T cell isolation kit. Healthy vaccine recipients had no prior SARS-CoV-2 infection, confirmed by negative nucleocapsid antibodies before and after vaccination. Fewer than 2.5 million PBMC per well were cultured in IMDM with 5% human AB serum, 8.5 to 10 IU/ml IL-2 and gentamicin, plus 10 ug/ml peptides. Half of the culture medium was replaced with fresh IL-2-containing medium on days 3 and 7. Each peptide stimulation condition was cultured in triplicate wells unless otherwise noted. Using Ficoll-Paque Plus gradient centrifugation, PBMC were separated from whole blood and then either used fresh or cryopreserved at -140C. The overlapping peptide pools covered the spike proteins of SARS-CoV-2 as well as those of the common cold coronaviruses HCoV-NL63, HCoV-OC43 and HCoV-229E. The QIAamp micro DNA kit was used to extract genomic DNA from the cultured CD4+ T cells.

This specimen consisted of CD4+ T cells from PBMCs cultured with SARS-CoV-2 spike peptides, obtained before COVID-19 vaccination. Read against the paper, the sample's cell subset or site label means: SARS-CoV-2 spike overlapping peptide pool stimulation. In this chain, TRBV4-2 is recombined with TRBJ2-3; no D gene call is confident. This TCR was sampled from a human donor who received a COVID-19 vaccine. The bases read TGTGCCAGCAGCCAAGAAGTAGGAGGCACAGATACGCAGTATTTT. This yields the protein CASSQEVGGTDTQYF.